This note documents a single T cell receptor beta chain sequence. Its antigen is as yet unknown. These data are taken from a study of cytomegalovirus exposure and HLA in healthy donors. The primer mix had 60 Vbeta and 13 Jbeta primers. The assay was immunoSEQ multiplex PCR, and TCRdb's table has in-frame clones only and misses some. The data contain some 120,000 clones, around 70% of them singletons. This CDR3 spans 16 amino acids. CDR1 and CDR2 from the germline V gene are LNHDA and SQIVND (reference sequence). With 9 bases clipped from V and 3 bases from J, the junction kept 8 bases outside the gene matches. Overall study results and limits: V- and J-gene trimming in TCR beta was tied to a missense DCLRE1C variant by an analysis performed later.

This clonotype was obtained from a man in his thirties or forties in good health and CMV-seronegative. The chain uses TRBV19 and TRBJ1-6; TRBD1 agrees at 10 bases. What was sequenced was PBMCs. The DNA of the CDR3 is TGTGCCAGCCACTCCGGGACAGGGGTCTATAATTCACCCCTCCACTTT. Amino acid sequence: CASHSGTGVYNSPLHF. The full variable domain, rest sourced from reference TRBV19 and TRBJ1-6, is DGGITQSPKYLFRKEGQNVTLSCEQNLNHDAMYWYRQDPGQGLRLIYYSQIVNDFQKGDIAEGYSVSREKKESFPLTVTSAQKNPTAFYLCASHSGTGVYNSPLHFGNGTRLTVT.